The T cell receptor (beta chain) described here comes from a study of cytotoxic CD8 clonotypes in ibrutinib-treated CLL. The overall study: Samples averaged approximately 240,000 productive templates and 94,082 productive rearrangements.

Study observations and caveats: T-cell clonality at baseline went above that of age-matched healthy donors and rose and fell with circulating CD8+ T-cell counts.

TCRdb's table, derived via immunoSEQ multiplex PCR, lists solely in-frame clones and lacks some. The table includes about 50,000 clones, around half detected once. This clone appeared a single time. Its target is unknown. Germline CDR1 is SGHVS and CDR2 is FNYEAQ. V shed 3 bases and J shed 5 bases, with 22 bases lying between them. The CDR3 is 17 amino acids. The rearrangement joins TRBV7-6 to TRBJ2-5, with D maybe TRBD1 (7 bases). The sequences come from PBMCs, collected after 12 months of ibrutinib treatment. The receptor was isolated from a human donor with chronic lymphocytic leukemia. The CDR3 here is CASSFGTDGLGRETQYF. The CDR3 coding sequence is TGTGCCAGCAGCTTCGGGACAGACGGACTGGGGAGGGAGACCCAGTACTTC.